This paragraph covers one T cell receptor beta chain sequence. The antigen remains undetermined. The data stem from a study of blood T cells in healthy people across ages. Sample-barcoded 5' priming and a J-beta primer mix drove a second PCR of about 7 to 12 cycles. TCRdb used MiXCR to reprocess the 5' RACE reads, holding one entry per CDR3 protein. The repertoire consists of about 930,000 distinct CDR3 sequences, with almost 30% occurring once and the leading ten covering 9.5% to 13%. The V and J ends lost 4 bases and 3 bases, in that order; junction bases with no gene match: 7. Germline V gene sequence: CDR1 SGHRS, CDR2 YFSETQ. The CDR3 extends over 14 amino acids. Study-wide findings and caveats: With unsorted PBMCs, a conclusive comparison of naive versus antigen-experienced cells was not possible.

These sequences were also reported in another study, on T cells of mothers and their children.

V usage is TRBV5-1 and J usage is TRBJ2-7; 7 bases are shared with TRBD2. The sequence came from a woman in her forties in good health. The source material was blood. CDR3 nucleotide sequence: TGCGCCAGCAGCGAACCGGGACTAAACTACGAGCAGTACTTC. As protein: CASSEPGLNYEQYF. Full variable domain (outside the CDR3, taken from reference TRBV5-1 and TRBJ2-7): KAGVTQTPRYLIKTRGQQVTLSCSPISGHRSVSWYQQTPGQGLQFLFEYFSETQRNKGNFPGRFSGRQFSNSRSEMNVSTLELGDSALYLCASSEPGLNYEQYFGPGTRLTVT.